The rows below give T cell receptor beta chains drawn from one sample of a study of PD-L1 blockade in urothelial cancer. The protocol was immunoSEQ multiplex PCR, while the TCRdb copy is restricted to in-frame clones and leaves out a portion. The sample has roughly 55,000 clones, around 83% seen once; the top ten hold approximately 20%. The source material was PBMCs, sampled around atezolizumab (anti-PD-L1) treatment. Every receptor here comes from a man in his sixties with urothelial cancer. Both conserved end residues are part of each CDR3. D genes are given only for firm matches. The size entry is marked missing in some rows and otherwise reads once, few, many or a size class.

CDR3aa,abundance,v_gene,j_gene,d_gene
CASSERPGTNYGYTF,.,TRBV2,TRBJ1-2,.
CSVVLGTNNEQFF,few,TRBV29-1,TRBJ2-1,.
CASRSYPGLVPHEQYF,.,TRBV12-2,TRBJ2-7,.
CASSPSGGRYNEQFF,.,TRBV7-2,TRBJ2-1,.
CASSPDSLGDQPQHF,.,TRBV7-9,TRBJ1-5,.
CAISGGKISYEQYF,few,TRBV10-3,TRBJ2-7,.
CAWNRDNANTGELFF,once,TRBV30,TRBJ2-2,.
CASSAPGGGTEAFF,.,TRBV5-1,TRBJ1-1,.
CASSQESGGAGGELFF,few,TRBV4-3,TRBJ2-2,TRBD2
CASRPGTTTGELFF,.,TRBV2,TRBJ2-2,.
CASSLGTSGSNEQFF,once,TRBV7-2,TRBJ2-1,TRBD2
CASSIGQGAVQPQHF,few,TRBV5-4,TRBJ1-5,TRBD1
CASEDEQYF,.,TRBV6-9,TRBJ2-7,.
CASSQGRTEAFF,.,TRBV14,TRBJ1-1,.
CAWSGSLPYNEQFF,.,TRBV30,TRBJ2-1,.
CASRPPGRGNQPQHF,.,TRBV27,TRBJ1-5,.
CAWSGDLEFYEQYF,.,TRBV30,TRBJ2-7,.
CASRPTSGSPGELFF,few,TRBV2,TRBJ2-2,TRBD2
CAISVGGERYEQYF,.,TRBV10-3,TRBJ2-7,TRBD2
CASSLNRGGNQPQHF,few,TRBV23-1,TRBJ1-5,.
CASSPGLGTDTQYF,.,TRBV18,TRBJ2-3,.
CASSEGKETQYF,.,TRBV6-1,TRBJ2-5,.
CAWTGQGEGKLFF,.,TRBV30,TRBJ1-4,TRBD1
CASSQDGGGGTEAFF,.,TRBV4-3,TRBJ1-1,.
CASSSYRTSATNEKLFF,.,TRBV5-4,TRBJ1-4,.
CASSQGLSGNTIYF,.,TRBV7-7,TRBJ1-3,.
CASSLQYNEQFF,.,TRBV5-1,TRBJ2-1,.
CATLSGRSYTF,.,TRBV10-3,TRBJ1-2,.
CSVKGDNTDTQYF,.,TRBV29-1,TRBJ2-3,.
CASSALGTANTEAFF,.,TRBV5-1,TRBJ1-1,TRBD1
CASSLTGENIQYF,.,TRBV6-1,TRBJ2-4,TRBD1
CAWSRDSYEQYF,.,TRBV30,TRBJ2-7,.
CAWLRGGYTEAFF,.,TRBV30,TRBJ1-1,.
CASTYSGGAMDTQYF,.,TRBV7-2,TRBJ2-3,TRBD2
CASSPDRGLNTEAFF,.,TRBV5-1,TRBJ1-1,TRBD1
CASSPTWDRLNSGELFF,.,TRBV5-4,TRBJ2-2,TRBD1
CASRTTSGLQEKLFF,.,TRBV28,TRBJ1-4,.
CASSFEYNYGYTF,once,TRBV11-2,TRBJ1-2,.
CASSSDGSYNEQFF,.,TRBV2,TRBJ2-1,.
CASSLAFGAANYGYTF,.,TRBV7-8,TRBJ1-2,.
CAGQFGTNQETQYF,.,TRBV2,TRBJ2-5,.
CASSPYIAGAYNEQFF,.,TRBV4-1,TRBJ2-1,TRBD2
CASSEGTSATYEQYF,.,TRBV5-1,TRBJ2-7,TRBD2
CASSLEGLKNTEAFF,.,TRBV7-8,TRBJ1-1,.
CASTPRGTAPGTF,.,TRBV6-6,TRBJ1-2,.